The 29 T cell receptor beta chains reported below all come from one sample, sequenced in a study of cytomegalovirus exposure and HLA in healthy donors. PCR primers comprised 60 Vbeta and 13 Jbeta primers. Generated by immunoSEQ multiplex PCR, the TCRdb table keeps only in-frame clones and is missing some. The data contain about 230,000 clones, roughly 90% of them singletons. The sequencing sample was made of PBMCs. These receptors were obtained from a woman aged 18 to 35 in good health and CMV-seronegative.

The gene calls are TRBV27 and TRBJ2-7, with D perhaps TRBD1 (6 bases). Germline CDR1 is MNHEY and CDR2 is SMNVEV (reference sequence). The CDR3 runs to 15 residues. V shed 4 bases and J shed 3 bases, with 16 bases lying between them. CDR3 sequence reads: CASSSRTDGSYEQYF. CDR3 sequence (DNA): TGTGCCAGCAGTTCCCGGACAGACGGTAGCTACGAGCAGTACTTC.

This chain uses TRBV4-3 with TRBJ1-4; unclear D gene. The germline V gene has CDR1 LGHNA and CDR2 YSLEER. The CDR3 is 16 amino acids. With 0 bases removed from V and 5 bases from J, the gap between germline ends came to 13 bases. CDR3 amino acids: CASSQDRLPLNEKLFF. The CDR3 bases are TGCGCCAGCAGCCAAGATCGTCTCCCCCTAAATGAAAAACTGTTTTTT.

This clone has a single count. J is TRBJ2-2 and V is TRBV5-1; 8 bases are a match to TRBD2. This CDR3 is 14 amino acids long. The germline CDR1 and CDR2 sequences are SGHRS and YFSETQ. Unmatched junction bases numbered 9, after V lost 6 bases and J lost 8 bases. The CDR3, as DNA: TGCGCCAGCACATTAGCGGGGATCACTGGGGAGCTGTTTTTT. Translating it yields CASTLAGITGELFF.

J is TRBJ2-7 and V is TRBV5-8; 10 nucleotides agree with TRBD2. The CDR3 spans 16 residues. Germline loops: CDR1 SGHTS, CDR2 YDEGEE. V trimming: 3 bases; J trimming: 2 bases; junction bases outside the gene matches: 8. The CDR3 here is CASSYQTSGFPYEQYF. The DNA for the CDR3 is TGTGCCAGCAGCTACCAGACTAGCGGGTTCCCCTACGAGCAGTACTTC. Variable domain in full (rest from reference TRBV5-8 and TRBJ2-7): EAGVTQSPTHLIKTRGQQATLRCSPISGHTSVYWYQQALGLGLQFLLWYDEGEERNRGNFPPRFSGRQFPNYSSELNVNALELEDSALYLCASSYQTSGFPYEQYFGPGTRLTVT.

The rearrangement uses TRBV10-1 and TRBJ2-1; a possible D gene is TRBD2 (5 bases). V lost 3 bases to trimming and J lost 0 bases, with 12 bases between them. The CDR3 loop spans 16 amino acids. The V gene's germline CDR1 is WNHNN and CDR2 SYGVQD (reference sequence). For the CDR3, the DNA is TGCGCCAGCAGTGATAGCGCGGCGAGCTCCTACAATGAGCAGTTCTTC. It is translated as CASSDSAASSYNEQFF.

The DNA of the CDR3 is TGTGCCGGACACTACGAGCAGTACTTC. Translation: CAGHYEQYF. V gene TRBV7-9 combines with J gene TRBJ2-7; D is possibly TRBD1 (5 bases). The CDR3 is made up of 9 amino acids. Germline V lookup: CDR1 SEHNR, CDR2 FQNEAQ (reference sequence). The ends were cut back, 11 bases at V and 3 bases at J, with 5 bases in the middle.

The rearrangement uses TRBV5-3 and TRBJ1-2; 8 nucleotides match TRBD1. TRBV5-3 qualifies as an ORF whose function is uncertain. V was pared by 5 bases and J by 4 bases, with 16 bases of the junction left unmatched. This CDR3 has 17 amino acids. The CDR3 spells CARRTKKAGGAGYGYTF. The CDR3 nucleotides read TGTGCCAGAAGAACAAAAAAGGCAGGGGGCGCCGGCTATGGCTACACCTTC.

This chain joins TRBV4-1 and TRBJ2-5; TRBD2 matches 8 bases. Germline V lookup: CDR1 MGHRA, CDR2 YSYEKL. The CDR3 is 16 residues long. Losses at the gene ends were 0 bases for V and 6 bases for J; bases not matched to a gene: 9. In DNA form, the CDR3 reads TGCGCCAGCAGCCAAGATCGACGGGGGGGCCAGAAGACCCAGTACTTC. Translation: CASSQDRRGGQKTQYF.

CDR3 sequence: CASSRAVGETQYF. The CDR3 DNA follows: TGTGCCAGCAGCCGAGCGGTTGGGGAGACCCAGTACTTC. The chain combines TRBV7-9 with TRBJ2-5; perhaps TRBD2 as D (5 bases). Trimming stripped 5 bases from V and 5 bases from J, with 12 bases between. Per the germline V gene, CDR1 is SEHNR and CDR2 is FQNEAQ (reference sequence). The CDR3 loop spans 13 amino acids.

V gene TRBV15 combines with J gene TRBJ1-2; possible D gene TRBD1, 6 bases. V shed 2 bases and J shed 2 bases, with 21 bases lying between them. The CDR3 sequence is 18 residues long. CDR1 is LNHNV, CDR2 YYDKDF, per germline (reference sequence). CDR3 nucleotides: TGTGCCACCAGCAGAATACAGGGAAACCCGACCCGCAACTATGGCTACACCTTC. It is translated as CATSRIQGNPTRNYGYTF. The whole variable domain, remainder taken from reference TRBV15 and TRBJ1-2, is DAMVIQNPRYQVTQFGKPVTLSCSQTLNHNVMYWYQQKSSQAPKLLFHYYDKDFNNEADTPDNFQSRRPNTSFCFLDIRSPGLGDTAMYLCATSRIQGNPTRNYGYTFGSGTRLTVV.

CDR3 sequence: CSVAGDEQFF. CDR3 nucleotides: TGCAGCGTTGCGGGGGATGAGCAGTTCTTC. The chain joins TRBV29-1 to TRBJ2-1; a weak D match, TRBD2 (6 bases). This CDR3 is built from 10 residues. With 4 bases removed from V and 8 bases from J, the gap between germline ends came to 6 bases. CDR1 is SQVTM, CDR2 ANQGSEA, per germline.

This rearrangement joins TRBV19 to TRBJ2-2; perhaps TRBD1 as D (7 bases). CDR3 length equals 15 residues. Trimming took off 5 bases at V and 7 bases at J, with 17 bases between the two ends. Germline-derived CDR1 and CDR2 are LNHDA and SQIVND (reference sequence). CDR3 in amino acids: CASSPLDRRVGELFF. As DNA, the CDR3 is TGTGCCAGTAGTCCCCTGGACAGGAGGGTCGGGGAGCTGTTTTTT.

This chain links TRBV5-1 with TRBJ1-5; weak D call: TRBD1 (6 bases). The CDR3 runs to 18 residues. The germline gives CDR1 SGHRS, CDR2 YFSETQ. The ends were cut back, 4 bases at V and 0 bases at J, with 20 bases in the middle. The CDR3 protein is CASSKHRVGVNSNQPQHF. CDR3 coding DNA: TGCGCCAGCAGCAAGCACAGGGTCGGAGTTAATAGCAATCAGCCCCAGCATTTT.

This sequence joins TRBV29-1 and TRBJ2-4; 8 nucleotides match TRBD1. The trim removed 7 bases at V and 8 bases at J, leaving 13 bases unmatched. The CDR3 extends over 14 amino acids. Germline lookup yields CDR1 SQVTM and CDR2 ANQGSEA. The CDR3 DNA sequence: TGCAGCGCCAAGACAGGGGCACCCGAGGACATTCAGTACTTC. The encoded protein is CSAKTGAPEDIQYF.

In this sample, this clone turned up once. This chain joins TRBV5-1 and TRBJ2-2; D remains unclear. V was shortened by 0 bases and J by 1 base, with 16 bases between the two germline ends. Germline CDR1 SGHRS, CDR2 YFSETQ. The CDR3 length is 18 residues. The DNA for the CDR3 is TGCGCCAGCAGCTTGGCGGCTAAGACTCTCGTGAACACCGGGGAGCTGTTTTTT. This codes for CASSLAAKTLVNTGELFF.

The rearrangement links TRBV7-8 to TRBJ1-1, with 9 bases matching TRBD1. With 3 bases clipped from V and 13 bases from J, the junction kept 9 bases outside the gene matches. The CDR3 has 13 amino acids. CDR1 is SGHVS and CDR2 is FQNEAQ in the germline V gene. The CDR3 nucleotides read TGTGCCAGCAGCTTCCAAAAGGACAGGGGACATTTCTTT. It codes for CASSFQKDRGHFF.

This clone has just a few counts. The chain recombines TRBV5-3 with TRBJ2-7, with D hard to call. TRBV5-3 is classed as an ORF, of uncertain function. There are 13 residues in the CDR3. V lost 0 bases and J 0 bases, leaving 4 bases between the germline ends. Here the CDR3 reads CARSLGGSYEQYF. The CDR3 region has the DNA TGTGCCAGAAGCTTGGGAGGCTCCTACGAGCAGTACTTC.

This clone was detected only once. V usage is TRBV6-1 and J usage is TRBJ1-2, with 8 bases fitting TRBD1. CDR3 size: 16 residues. Germline values: CDR1 MNHNS, CDR2 SASEGT. The ends lost 4 bases at V and 3 bases at J; junction bases unmatched: 10. CDR3 DNA: TGTGCCAGCAGTGCCCCCAAGGGACAGGCGTACTATGGCTACACCTTC. This translates into CASSAPKGQAYYGYTF.

The chain uses TRBV14 and TRBJ2-7; 7 bases match TRBD2. The length of the CDR3 is 13 residues. Germline values: CDR1 SGHDN, CDR2 FVKESK. With 3 bases clipped from V and 5 bases from J, the junction kept 4 bases outside the gene matches. Written as DNA, the CDR3 is TGTGCCAGCAGCCAGACGGGGGGACACGAGCAGTACTTC. It translates to CASSQTGGHEQYF.

The J gene is TRBJ1-2, the V gene TRBV7-9; D gene uncertain. This CDR3 is built from 11 residues. V lost 1 base and J 12 bases, leaving 9 bases between the germline ends. CDR1 is SEHNR, CDR2 FQNEAQ, per germline (reference sequence). CDR3 amino acids: CASSLGRVDTF. In DNA, the CDR3 is TGTGCCAGCAGCTTAGGGAGGGTAGACACCTTC.

The chain couples TRBV30 to TRBJ1-4, with D unclear. The CDR3 length is 14 residues. The ends were cut back, 5 bases at V and 4 bases at J, with 14 bases in the middle. Germline loops: CDR1 GTSNPN, CDR2 SVGIG (reference sequence). CDR3 amino acids: CAWGEGLGNEKLFF. The CDR3 region has the DNA TGTGCCTGGGGGGAGGGTTTAGGTAATGAAAAACTGTTTTTT. Full variable domain (missing parts from reference TRBV30 and TRBJ1-4): SQTIHQWPATLVQPVGSPLSLECTVEGTSNPNLYWYRQAAGRGLQLLFYSVGIGQISSEVPQNLSASRPQDRQFILSSKKLLLSDSGFYLCAWGEGLGNEKLFFGSGTQLSVL.

The chain carries TRBV2 and TRBJ2-7; 15 bases match TRBD2. This CDR3 is 18 amino acids long. CDR1 and CDR2 (germline): SNHLY, FYNNEI. Trimming removed 2 bases from V and 0 bases from J; junction bases left unmatched: 5. The CDR3 nucleotides are TGTGCCAGCAGTGAACCGGGACTAGCGGGGGGCCGCTCCTACGAGCAGTACTTC. Translated, it gives CASSEPGLAGGRSYEQYF.

This chain's CDR3 is CASSYLLAGVNEQFF. The CDR3 nucleotides read TGTGCCAGCAGTTACCTACTAGCGGGGGTCAATGAGCAGTTCTTC. V and J are TRBV6-5 and TRBJ2-1; 11 nucleotides agree with TRBD2. The CDR3 extends over 15 amino acids. Germline lookup yields CDR1 MNHEY and CDR2 SVGAGI. V shed 2 bases, J shed 6 bases, and the junction held 3 bases outside the gene matches.

This clone was seen just once. The V call is TRBV6-1, the J call TRBJ1-1; 8 bases are a match to TRBD1. The CDR3 totals 14 residues. J lost 0 bases, V lost 6 bases, and 3 bases had no gene match. Germline assignment: CDR1 MNHNS and CDR2 SASEGT. The CDR3 region is CASRRQGMNTEAFF. The CDR3 DNA reads TGTGCCAGCAGGCGACAGGGGATGAACACTGAAGCTTTCTTT.

The V gene is TRBV29-1, the J gene TRBJ2-7; 9 bases fit TRBD1. V shed 2 bases and J 6 bases; nucleotides not matched to a gene: 2. Germline assignment: CDR1 SQVTM and CDR2 ANQGSEA. CDR3 length: 12 amino acids. The CDR3, as DNA: TGCAGCGTTGAAAGACAGGGGGGCGAGCAGTACTTC. It encodes CSVERQGGEQYF.

CDR3 amino acids: CAIRPGRGPSEQYF. CDR3 sequence (DNA): TGTGCCATCAGGCCCGGCCGCGGCCCCTCCGAGCAGTACTTC. This chain joins TRBV10-3 and TRBJ2-7; no clear D. The CDR3 runs to 14 residues. Germline values: CDR1 ENHRY, CDR2 SYGVKD. V was cut by 6 bases and J by 6 bases, with 18 bases left in between.

This clone was observed once. This sequence joins TRBV2 and TRBJ2-5; D is perhaps TRBD2 (6 bases). Germline CDR1 and CDR2: SNHLY and FYNNEI. The CDR3 is made up of 13 amino acids. Trimming pared 4 bases from V and 2 bases from J, leaving 8 bases between. The CDR3 is CASSGLAQETQYF. The CDR3 nucleotides are TGTGCCAGCAGTGGTCTAGCGCAAGAGACCCAGTACTTC.

This clone was found once. The CDR3 sequence: CASRQTGGVEVGGYTF. CDR3 nucleotides: TGTGCCAGCAGACAGACAGGGGGCGTCGAAGTAGGTGGCTACACCTTC. The rearrangement joins TRBV7-2 to TRBJ1-2; 10 bases fit TRBD1. Germline V gene lookup returns CDR1 SGHTA and CDR2 FQGNSA. J was trimmed by 7 bases and V by 6 bases; bases with no gene match: 14. The CDR3 contains 16 residues.

The chain employs TRBV27 and TRBJ2-7; 8 positions agree with TRBD1. The CDR3 extends over 14 amino acids. After removal of 4 bases from V and 7 bases from J, the junction contained 9 bases not matched to a gene. CDR1 and CDR2 from the germline V gene are MNHEY and SMNVEV (reference sequence). The CDR3 protein is CASSYGQGIWEQYF. CDR3 bases: TGTGCCAGCAGTTACGGACAGGGTATATGGGAGCAGTACTTC.